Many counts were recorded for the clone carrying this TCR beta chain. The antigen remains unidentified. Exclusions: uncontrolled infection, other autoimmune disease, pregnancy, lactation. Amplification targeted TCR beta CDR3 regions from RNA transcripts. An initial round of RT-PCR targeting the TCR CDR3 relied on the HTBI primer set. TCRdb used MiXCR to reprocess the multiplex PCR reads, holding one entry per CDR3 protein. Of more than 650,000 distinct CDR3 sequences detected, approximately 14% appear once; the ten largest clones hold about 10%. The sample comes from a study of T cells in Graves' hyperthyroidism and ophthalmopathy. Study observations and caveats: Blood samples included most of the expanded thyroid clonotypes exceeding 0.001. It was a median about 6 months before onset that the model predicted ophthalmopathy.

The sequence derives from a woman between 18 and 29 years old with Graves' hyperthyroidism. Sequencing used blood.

The CDR3 DNA reads TGTGCCAGCAGCCAAGAAGGGACTAGCGGGGCGAATGAGCAGTTCTTC. Residues: CASSQEGTSGANEQFF. This chain links TRBV3-1 with TRBJ2-1; the match to TRBD2 covers 13 bases. After removal of 0 bases from V and 7 bases from J, the junction contained 3 bases not matched to a gene. This CDR3 comprises 16 residues. Germline V gene lookup returns CDR1 LGHDT and CDR2 YNNKEL (reference sequence).